This T cell receptor (beta chain) was sequenced during a study of T cell changes during pregnancy in multiple sclerosis. Clones were read by immunoSEQ multiplex PCR, and TCRdb kept only the in-frame ones, dropping some. The data show some 69,000 clones, just over 90% seen once. The germline CDR1 and CDR2 sequences are MGHRA and YSYEKL. The CDR3 extends over 15 amino acids. V was pared by 1 base and J by 7 bases, with 7 bases of the junction left unmatched. The sequence was collected from a female donor in good health, enrolled as a control in a pregnancy study. Source: peripheral blood, taken in the second trimester of pregnancy. The chain links TRBV4-1 to TRBJ2-7; 10 bases are a match to TRBD2. CDR3 nucleotide sequence: TGCGCCAGCAGCCAAGTCCTAGCGGGGGCGGGGGAGCAGTACTTC. Translated, it gives CASSQVLAGAGEQYF.